These 2 T cell receptor beta chains were sequenced from one sample in a study of shared clonotypes between healthy human individuals. Produced via immunoSEQ multiplex PCR; TCRdb's table is partial and in-frame only. The profile shows some 530,000 clones, around 73% of them singletons. Sequenced: PBMCs. These receptors originate from a woman aged 40 to 49 in good health. Some clones in this sample may be carry-over from other donors' samples.

The chain employs TRBV7-9 and TRBJ2-3; TRBD1 aligns across 8 bases. The CDR3 runs 14 residues. V gave up 5 bases and J gave up 3 bases; unmatched junction bases: 4. Germline V gene sequence: CDR1 SEHNR, CDR2 FQNEAQ (reference sequence). The CDR3 coding sequence is TGTGCCAGCAGCCCGGGACAGGTAACAGATACGCAGTATTTT. Amino acid sequence: CASSPGQVTDTQYF.

This chain's CDR3 is CASSAAVSSYNEQFF. In DNA form, the CDR3 reads TGTGCCAGCAGCGCAGCTGTCAGCTCCTACAATGAGCAGTTCTTC. The rearrangement joins TRBV7-8 to TRBJ2-1; D gene ambiguous. Looked up from germline, CDR1 is SGHVS and CDR2 is FQNEAQ. This CDR3 is 15 amino acids long. Trimming removed 5 bases at V and 0 bases at J, with 11 bases between.